This T cell receptor (beta chain) was recovered during a study of blood T cell repertoires in COVID-19. Overall study context: The samples span acute and convalescent COVID-19 from the United States, Italy and Spain. T cells, B-cell-depleted T cells, or PBMCs supplied cDNA or gDNA.

CDR3 length equals 14 residues. V was pared by 2 bases and J by 10 bases, with 15 bases between. Germline V gene lookup returns CDR1 MNHEY and CDR2 SMNVEV (reference sequence). As processed by the authors: Reference gene primer amplification in the assay estimated nucleated cell counts. Libraries were prepared by immunoSEQ multiplex PCR; TCRdb keeps only in-frame clonotypes and omits some of them. V, J and clone size were drawn from that table, and D and trimming were deduced from the DNA. The sample shows roughly 140,000 clones, just under 90% of them seen only once. The origin of this receptor is a woman in her thirties or forties with acute or convalescent COVID-19. The chain has TRBV27 and TRBJ2-1; D is perhaps TRBD2 (6 bases). Sequencing used peripheral blood. The CDR3 sequence is CASSLPGTGTEQFF. CDR3 nucleotides: TGTGCCAGCAGTTTACCGGGGACTGGGACCGAGCAGTTCTTC.